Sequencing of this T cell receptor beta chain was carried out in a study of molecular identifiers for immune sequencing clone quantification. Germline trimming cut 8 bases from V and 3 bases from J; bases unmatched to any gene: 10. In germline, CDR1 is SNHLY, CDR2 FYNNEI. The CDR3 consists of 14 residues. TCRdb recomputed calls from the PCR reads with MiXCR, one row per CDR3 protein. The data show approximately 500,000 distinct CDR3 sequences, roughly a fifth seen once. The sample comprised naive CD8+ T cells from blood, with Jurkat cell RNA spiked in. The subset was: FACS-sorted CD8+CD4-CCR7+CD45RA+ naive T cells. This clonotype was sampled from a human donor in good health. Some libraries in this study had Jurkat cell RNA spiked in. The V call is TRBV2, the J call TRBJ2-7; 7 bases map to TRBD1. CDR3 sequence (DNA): TGTGCCAGCGGGGGACAGAAGAACGTCTACGAGCAGTACTTC. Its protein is CASGGQKNVYEQYF. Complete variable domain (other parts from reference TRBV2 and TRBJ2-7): EPEVTQTPSHQVTQMGQEVILRCVPISNHLYFYWYRQILGQKVEFLVSFYNNEISEKSEIFDDQFSVERPDGSNFTLKIRSTKLEDSAMYFCASGGQKNVYEQYFGPGTRLTVT.